The sequence of this TCR beta chain was determined in a study of vaccination effects on CD4 cells after COVID-19. Study-level information: Pre-vaccine samples were drawn 16 days and one week before the first dose. General study points: Late after vaccination, infection- and vaccine-induced clones showed marked clonal contraction.

CDR3 length equals 13 residues. Germline CDR1 reads LGHDT; CDR2 reads YNNKEL (reference sequence). V dropped 6 bases and J dropped 5; count of bases not matched to a gene: 2. This table comes from immunoSEQ multiplex PCR, and its TCRdb copy is limited to in-frame clones, with some not included. This table has tens of thousands of clones, nearly 75% appearing once. With regard to this clone: Its antigen is unknown.

In the ViraFEST assay, antigen-specific CD4+ clonotypes were identified by expansion after peptide-pool stimulation. At the end of 9 to 11 days of culture, CD4+ T cells were isolated. Sometime from March through December 2020, the person acquired a SARS-CoV-2 infection that PCR confirmed. Wells each received 2 million or so PBMC, cultured with roughly 9.4 IU/ml IL-2 and around 9.8 ug/ml peptides. At days 3 and 7, half of the medium was exchanged for IL-2 medium. This receptor was identified in a human donor who had a prior SARS-CoV-2 infection. The source material was CD4+ T cells from PBMCs cultured with a peptide pool, sampled before COVID-19 vaccination. The rearrangement uses TRBV3-1 (or the pseudogene TRBV3-2) and TRBJ2-5; the match to TRBD2 covers 11 bases. The DNA for the CDR3 is TGTGCCAGCAGATCTAGCGGGAGGGAGACCCAGTACTTC. This encodes CASRSSGRETQYF.